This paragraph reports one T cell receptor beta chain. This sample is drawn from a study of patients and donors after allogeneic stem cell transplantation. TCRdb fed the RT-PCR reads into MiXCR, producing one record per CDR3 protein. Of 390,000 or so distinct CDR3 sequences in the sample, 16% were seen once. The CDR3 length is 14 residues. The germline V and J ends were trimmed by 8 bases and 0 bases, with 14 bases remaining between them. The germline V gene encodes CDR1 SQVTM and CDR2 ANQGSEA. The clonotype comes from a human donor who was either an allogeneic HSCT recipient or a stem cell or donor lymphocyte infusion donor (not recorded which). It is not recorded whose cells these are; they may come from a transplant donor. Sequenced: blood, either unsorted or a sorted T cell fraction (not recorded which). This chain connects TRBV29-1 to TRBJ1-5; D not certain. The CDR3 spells CSYKGPYSNQPQHF. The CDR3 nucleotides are TGCAGCTATAAAGGACCCTATAGCAATCAGCCCCAGCATTTT.